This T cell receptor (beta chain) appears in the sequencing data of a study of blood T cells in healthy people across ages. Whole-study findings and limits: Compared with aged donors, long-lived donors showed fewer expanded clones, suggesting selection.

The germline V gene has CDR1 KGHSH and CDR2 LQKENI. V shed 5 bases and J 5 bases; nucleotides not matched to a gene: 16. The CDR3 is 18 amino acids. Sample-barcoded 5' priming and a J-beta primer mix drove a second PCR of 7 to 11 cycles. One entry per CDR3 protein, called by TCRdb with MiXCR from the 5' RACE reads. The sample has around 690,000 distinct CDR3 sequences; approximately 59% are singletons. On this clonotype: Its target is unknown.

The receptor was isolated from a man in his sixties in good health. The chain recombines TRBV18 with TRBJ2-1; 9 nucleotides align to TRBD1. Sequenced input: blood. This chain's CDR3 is CASSIQPPGTGSNNEQFF. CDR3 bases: TGTGCCAGCTCAATACAACCTCCCGGGACAGGGTCTAACAATGAGCAGTTCTTC.